This TCR beta chain was documented in a study of post-analysis software for immune sequencing data. As to this clonotype: Its specificity is not known. At one end the junction does not follow the germline gene, possibly because of a read error.

This CDR3 contains 14 residues. TCR beta libraries were prepared from cDNA with unique molecular identifiers. TCRdb passed the PCR reads through MiXCR, listing each CDR3 protein once. Of 750,000 to 950,000 distinct CDR3 sequences detected, more than 45% appear once; the ten largest clones hold 4.9%. Study outcomes and limitations: In patients, TRBV5-6, TRBV5-1 and TRBV20-1 belonged to roughly five TRBV segments found more frequently than in controls. The normalized Chao1 diversity of multiple sclerosis patients was significantly lower than that of controls.

The source of this sequence is a girl under 18 with multiple sclerosis. The sequenced sample was blood. The chain uses TRBV12-3 or TRBV12-4 and TRBJ2-3; TRBD2 is a possible D gene (6 bases). DNA for the CDR3: TGTGCCAGCAGCCCCACCGGGAGCACAGATGCGCAGTATTTT. This gives the protein CASSPTGSTDAQYF.